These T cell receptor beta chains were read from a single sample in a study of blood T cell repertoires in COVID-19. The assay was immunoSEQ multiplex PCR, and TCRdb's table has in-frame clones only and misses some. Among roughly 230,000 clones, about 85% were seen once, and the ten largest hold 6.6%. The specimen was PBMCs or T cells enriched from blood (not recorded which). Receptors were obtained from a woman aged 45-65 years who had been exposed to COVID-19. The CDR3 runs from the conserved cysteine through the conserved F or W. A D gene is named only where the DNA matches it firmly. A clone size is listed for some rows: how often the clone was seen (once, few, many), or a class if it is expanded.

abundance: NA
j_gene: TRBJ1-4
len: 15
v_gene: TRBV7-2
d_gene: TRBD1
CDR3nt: TGTGCCAGCAGCTTAGCTAGGTCAGGGGGAGAAAAACTGTTTTTT
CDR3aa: CASSLARSGGEKLFF

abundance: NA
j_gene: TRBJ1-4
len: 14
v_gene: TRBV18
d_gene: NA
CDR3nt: TGTGCCAGCTCACCACCCACAGGGAATGAAAAACTGTTTTTT
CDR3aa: CASSPPTGNEKLFF

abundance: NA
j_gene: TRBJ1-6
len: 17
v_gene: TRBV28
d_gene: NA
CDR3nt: TGTGCCAGCAGTCCACTTAGACAGGCCTTCCGTAATTCACCCCTCCACTTT
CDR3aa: CASSPLRQAFRNSPLHF

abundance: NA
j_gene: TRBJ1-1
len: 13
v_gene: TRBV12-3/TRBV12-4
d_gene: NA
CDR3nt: TGTGCCAGCAGTCGTCGACGGGACACTGAAGCTTTCTTT
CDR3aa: CASSRRRDTEAFF

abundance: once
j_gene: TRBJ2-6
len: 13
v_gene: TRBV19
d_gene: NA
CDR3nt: TGTGCCTCCTCTACGGGGGGGGCCAACGTCCTGACTTTC
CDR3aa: CASSTGGANVLTF

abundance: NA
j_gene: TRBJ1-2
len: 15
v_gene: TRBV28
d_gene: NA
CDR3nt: TGTGCCAGCAGTTCCCCTGGGGCAGCACAGTATGGCTACACCTTC
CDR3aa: CASSSPGAAQYGYTF

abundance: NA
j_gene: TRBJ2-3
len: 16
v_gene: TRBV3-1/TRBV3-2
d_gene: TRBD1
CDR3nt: TGTGCCAGCAGCCACTCCCGGGACAGGGGTGAAGATACGCAGTATTTT
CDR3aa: CASSHSRDRGEDTQYF

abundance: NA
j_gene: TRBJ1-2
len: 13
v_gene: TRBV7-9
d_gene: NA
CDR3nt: TGTGCCAGCAGCGGGAGTGGGTGGACAGACTACACCTTC
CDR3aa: CASSGSGWTDYTF

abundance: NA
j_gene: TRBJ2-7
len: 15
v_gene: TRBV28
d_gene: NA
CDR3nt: TGTGCCAGCAGTCCCCAAAGGACAAGGGCCTACGAGCAGTACTTC
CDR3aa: CASSPQRTRAYEQYF

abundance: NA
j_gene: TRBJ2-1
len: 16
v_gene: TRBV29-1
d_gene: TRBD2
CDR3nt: TGCAGCGGGAGTAGCGGGGGGGTGTTTTCCTACAATGAGCAGTTCTTC
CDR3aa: CSGSSGGVFSYNEQFF

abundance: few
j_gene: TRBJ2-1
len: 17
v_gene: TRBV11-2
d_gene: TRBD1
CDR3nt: TGTGCCAGCAGCTTAGGCCCCGGACAGGGGGCGAACAATGAGCAGTTCTTC
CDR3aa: CASSLGPGQGANNEQFF

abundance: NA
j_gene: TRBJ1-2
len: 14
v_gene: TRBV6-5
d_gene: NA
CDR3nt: TGTGCCAGCAGTCCCGGGACTTATCGGAATGGCTACACCTTC
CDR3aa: CASSPGTYRNGYTF

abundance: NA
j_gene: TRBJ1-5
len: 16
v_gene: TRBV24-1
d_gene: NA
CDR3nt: TGTGCCACCAGTGCCGGGGGGTGGGGCGGAGGTCAGCCCCAGCATTTT
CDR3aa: CATSAGGWGGGQPQHF

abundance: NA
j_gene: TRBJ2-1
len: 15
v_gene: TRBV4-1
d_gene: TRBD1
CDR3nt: TGCGCCAGCAGCCAAGATGGGACAGCGTACAATGAGCAGTTCTTC
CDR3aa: CASSQDGTAYNEQFF

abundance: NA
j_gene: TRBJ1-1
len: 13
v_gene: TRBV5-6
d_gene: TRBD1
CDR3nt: TGTGCCAGCAGCACTGGGGCAGGGGGCCGAGCTTTCTTT
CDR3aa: CASSTGAGGRAFF

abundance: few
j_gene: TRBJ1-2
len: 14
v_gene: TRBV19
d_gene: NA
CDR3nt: TGTGCCAGTAGTCCGGACAGAGTTAACTATGGCTACACCTTC
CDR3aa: CASSPDRVNYGYTF

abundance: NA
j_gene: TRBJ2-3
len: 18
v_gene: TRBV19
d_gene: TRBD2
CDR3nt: TGTGCCAGTAGTACTCAACCTATAGCGGGGGGAGACACAGATACGCAGTATTTT
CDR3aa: CASSTQPIAGGDTDTQYF

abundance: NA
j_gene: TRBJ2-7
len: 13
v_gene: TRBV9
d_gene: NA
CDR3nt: TGTGCCAGCAGCGTAGGCCGGAGCGACGAGCAGTACTTC
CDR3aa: CASSVGRSDEQYF

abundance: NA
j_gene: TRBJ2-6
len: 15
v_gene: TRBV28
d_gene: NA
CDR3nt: TGTGCCAGCAGCTCTACAGGGAGTGGGGCCAACGTCCTGACTTTC
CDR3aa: CASSSTGSGANVLTF

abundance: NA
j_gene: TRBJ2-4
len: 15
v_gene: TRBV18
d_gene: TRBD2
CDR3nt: TGTGCCAGCTCCGCTCTAACGGGGGGTGAAAACATTCAGTACTTC
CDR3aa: CASSALTGGENIQYF

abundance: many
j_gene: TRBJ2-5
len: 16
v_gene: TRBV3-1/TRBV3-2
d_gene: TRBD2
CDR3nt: TGTGCCAGCAGCCAGGCCGGGCGGGGGGTGCAAGAGACCCAGTACTTC
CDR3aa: CASSQAGRGVQETQYF

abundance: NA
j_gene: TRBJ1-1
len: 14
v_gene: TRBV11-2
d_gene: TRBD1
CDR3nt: TGTGCCAGCAGCTTCAGGGGGAGATTAGGCGAAGCTTTCTTT
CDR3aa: CASSFRGRLGEAFF

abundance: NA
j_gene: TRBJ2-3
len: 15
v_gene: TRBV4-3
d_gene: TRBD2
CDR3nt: TGCGCCAGCAGCCAGGGCGGGGGGGACGGAGATACGCAGTATTTT
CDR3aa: CASSQGGGDGDTQYF

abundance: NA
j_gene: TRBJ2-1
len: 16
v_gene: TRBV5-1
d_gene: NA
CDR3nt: TGCGCCAGCAGCTTGGCCGGAGTAGGGGTCAACAATGAGCAGTTCTTC
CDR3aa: CASSLAGVGVNNEQFF